This T cell receptor beta chain was captured in a study of cytomegalovirus exposure and HLA in healthy donors. There are 17 residues in the CDR3. Trimming shortened V by 7 bases and J by 0 bases, and 22 bases separated the two germline ends. Germline V gene sequence: CDR1 ENHRY, CDR2 SYGVKD. The PCR was carried out with 60 Vbeta primers and 13 Jbeta primers. Some clones are missing from TCRdb's copy, which holds only in-frame ones; the method was immunoSEQ multiplex PCR. The sample shows more than 95,000 clones, around 73% of them seen only once. The genes are TRBV10-3 and TRBJ2-7, with D perhaps TRBD1 (5 bases). The receptor was derived from a man between 60 and 70 years old in good health and CMV-seropositive. The sequencing input was PBMCs. CDR3 nucleotide sequence: TGTGCCATCAAGGGGTCGGCTAGGACCGAGGCCTCCTACGAGCAGTACTTC. This sequence encodes CAIKGSARTEASYEQYF.